This T cell receptor (beta chain) was sequenced in a study of molecular identifiers for immune sequencing clone quantification. This CDR3 region has 13 residues. Trimming pared 6 bases from V and 1 base from J, leaving 7 bases between. Isolation of naive CD8 T cells was achieved by sorting on a CD8+CD4-CCR7+CD45RA+ phenotype. Study-wide points: Spiked Jurkat TCR RNA equal to one cell could reportedly be picked out among over 850,000 naive cells. The share of molecules held by clones above 20 RNA copies was over 97% in effector cells and under 1% in naive cells.

TCRdb reprocessed the PCR reads via MiXCR and lists one record per CDR3 protein. The sample carries 460,000 or so distinct CDR3 sequences, around 23% recorded once. Worth noting for this clonotype: Its matching antigen is unknown.

The TCR originated in a human donor in good health. Some libraries in this study had Jurkat cell RNA spiked in. The chain joins TRBV12-3 or TRBV12-4 to TRBJ2-1; D ambiguous. Sequencing input: naive CD8+ T cells from blood, with Jurkat cell RNA spiked in. Subset: FACS-sorted CD8+CD4-CCR7+CD45RA+ naive T cells. This chain's CDR3 is CASRVSSYNEQFF. The CDR3 bases are TGTGCCAGCAGGGTGTCTTCCTACAATGAGCAGTTCTTC.